These 28 T cell receptor beta chains originate from one sample sequenced in a study of CD8+ T cells in alopecia areata. Once RNA had been extracted, it was reverse transcribed into cDNA to act as the sequencing template. Produced via immunoSEQ multiplex PCR; TCRdb's table is partial and in-frame only. The table has 95,000 to 120,000 clones, 55% to 60% seen once. As for treatment: oral pan-JAK inhibitor, 5-10 mg twice daily. Sequencing used CD4+ T cells sorted from blood, obtained at week 24, from a patient treated with tofacitinib. The receptors derive from a human donor with alopecia areata.

This clone was recorded a few times. The V gene is TRBV2, the J gene TRBJ2-5; D is perhaps TRBD1 (5 bases). The V and J ends lost 5 bases and 5 bases respectively, with 15 bases between them. The CDR3 has 14 amino acids. Germline CDR1 is SNHLY and CDR2 is FYNNEI. The CDR3 loop is CASSKRSGSETQYF. The CDR3, as DNA: TGTGCCAGCAGTAAACGATCAGGGTCGGAGACCCAGTACTTC.

This rearrangement joins TRBV5-4 to TRBJ2-2; D is unclear. Germline CDR1 and CDR2: SGHNT and YYREEE (reference sequence). V lost 5 bases and J lost 4, with 12 bases in between. The CDR3 extends over 14 amino acids. CDR3 amino acids: CASRRSAGTGELFF. DNA of the CDR3: TGTGCCAGCAGGAGGAGCGCAGGCACCGGGGAGCTGTTTTTT.

The chain combines TRBV29-1 with TRBJ2-1, with 9 positions matching TRBD1. This CDR3 has 13 amino acids. CDR1 and CDR2 (germline): SQVTM, ANQGSEA. V trimming: 6 bases; J trimming: 7 bases; junction bases outside the gene matches: 7. The CDR3 here is CSVSQGAVNEQFF. The DNA of the CDR3 is TGCAGCGTCTCACAGGGGGCGGTGAATGAGCAGTTCTTC.

The chain links TRBV2 to TRBJ2-7; 8 bases agree with TRBD1. The V and J ends lost 6 bases and 5 bases, in that order; junction bases with no gene match: 6. The CDR3 runs 13 residues. Germline V gene sequence: CDR1 SNHLY, CDR2 FYNNEI. The CDR3 bases are TGTGCCAGCAGGGAGGACAGGGCCAACGAGCAGTACTTC. It is translated as CASREDRANEQYF.

The chain carries TRBV7-2 and TRBJ1-6; D unresolved. Germline V gene sequence: CDR1 SGHTA, CDR2 FQGNSA. The V and J ends lost 4 bases and 9 bases respectively, with 13 bases between them. The CDR3 covers 14 residues. CDR3 in amino acids: CASSYGRTGSPLHF. Here the CDR3 DNA reads TGTGCCAGCAGCTACGGACGGACGGGTTCACCCCTCCACTTT.

V is TRBV5-1 and J is TRBJ2-3, with D unclear. Germline V gives CDR1 SGHRS, CDR2 YFSETQ. V dropped 1 base and J dropped 2 bases, with 17 bases sitting between them. The CDR3 is made up of 17 amino acids. In DNA form, the CDR3 reads TGCGCCAGCAGCTTGAGGGCCGGTGGGCAGGCCACAGATACGCAGTATTTT. Amino acids: CASSLRAGGQATDTQYF.

The rearrangement links TRBV7-2 to TRBJ1-5; tentatively, D is TRBD1 (6 bases). Germline-derived CDR1 and CDR2 are SGHTA and FQGNSA. The CDR3 is made up of 16 amino acids. The germline V and J ends were trimmed by 1 base and 2 bases, with 12 bases remaining between them. In nucleotides, the CDR3 is TGTGCCAGCAGCTTAGAGGGGGTACGGGGCAATCAGCCCCAGCATTTT. Its protein product is CASSLEGVRGNQPQHF.

This chain connects TRBV5-1 to TRBJ2-7, with D possibly matching TRBD1 (5 bases). Germline-derived CDR1 and CDR2 are SGHRS and YFSETQ. This CDR3 has 13 residues. The germline V and J ends were trimmed by 0 bases and 7 bases, with 11 bases remaining between them. The CDR3 bases are TGCGCCAGCAGCTTGGAGGTCAGGGTTGAGCAGTACTTC. This gives the protein CASSLEVRVEQYF.

There are a few counts of this clone. The chain recombines TRBV7-2 with TRBJ2-3; 7 positions agree with TRBD2. This CDR3 has 14 amino acids. J was trimmed by 3 bases and V by 5 bases; bases with no gene match: 5. CDR1 is SGHTA and CDR2 is FQGNSA in the germline V gene. The CDR3 protein is CASSNSGPTDTQYF. The DNA of the CDR3 is TGTGCCAGCAGCAATAGCGGGCCGACAGATACGCAGTATTTT. The full variable domain, completed using reference TRBV7-2 and TRBJ2-3, is GAGVSQSPSNKVTEKGKDVELRCDPISGHTALYWYRQSLGQGLEFLIYFQGNSAPDKSGLPSDRFSAERTGGSVSTLTIQRTQQEDSAVYLCASSNSGPTDTQYFGPGTRLTVL.

This clone appeared a single time. V usage is TRBV2 and J usage is TRBJ2-2, with 9 positions matching TRBD1. The V segment lost 10 bases and the J segment 3 bases; nucleotides outside the gene matches: 6. This CDR3 region has 14 residues. Germline V lookup: CDR1 SNHLY, CDR2 FYNNEI. The CDR3 DNA reads TGTGCCACCAAGGGACAGGGAGACACCGGGGAGCTGTTTTTT. Encoded protein: CATKGQGDTGELFF.

This clone showed up just a few times. The genes are TRBV10-3 and TRBJ2-7, with 11 bases fitting TRBD2. With V trimmed by 5 bases and J by 2 bases, 2 bases remained unmatched. The CDR3 has 14 amino acids. Germline values: CDR1 ENHRY, CDR2 SYGVKD. CDR3 DNA: TGTGCCATCAGTACTAGCGGGGGTACCTACGAGCAGTACTTC. Residues: CAISTSGGTYEQYF.

This clone was observed a single time. The gene calls are TRBV7-2 and TRBJ1-4; D is ambiguous. Germline V gene lookup returns CDR1 SGHTA and CDR2 FQGNSA. The germline V and J ends were trimmed by 5 bases and 0 bases, with 13 bases remaining between them. This CDR3 has 16 amino acids. The CDR3 spells CASSLNYISTNEKLFF. CDR3 sequence (DNA): TGTGCCAGCAGCCTTAATTACATCTCAACTAATGAAAAACTGTTTTTT.

The chain has TRBV19 and TRBJ1-2; D gene ambiguous. This CDR3 is 12 amino acids long. Per the germline V gene, CDR1 is LNHDA and CDR2 is SQIVND (reference sequence). Trimming cost V 7 bases and J 7 bases, with 13 bases left between them. The CDR3 DNA follows: TGTGCCAGTACCTCCGGATTGCCTGGCTACACCTTC. Translation gives CASTSGLPGYTF.

The chain carries TRBV4-3 and TRBJ1-5, with 7 bases identical to TRBD1. V lost 0 bases, J lost 7 bases, and 0 bases stayed unmatched. The CDR3 runs to 13 residues. Germline values: CDR1 LGHNA, CDR2 YSLEER. In DNA form, the CDR3 reads TGCGCCAGCAGCCAAGAACAGGGGCAGCCCCAGCATTTT. It specifies CASSQEQGQPQHF.

The chain has TRBV7-8 and TRBJ1-5, with D unclear. Germline-derived CDR1 and CDR2 are SGHVS and FQNEAQ. The CDR3 spans 14 residues. The V gene lost 4 bases and the J gene lost 2 bases, with 9 bases spanning the gap. CDR3 region: CASSSPGGNQPQHF. CDR3 in DNA: TGTGCCAGCAGCTCCCCCGGGGGCAATCAGCCCCAGCATTTT.

The V gene is TRBV7-2, the J gene TRBJ1-6; 8 bases are shared with TRBD1. Germline CDR1 is SGHTA and CDR2 is FQGNSA. V lost 5 bases to trimming and J lost 10 bases; unmatched junction nucleotides: 10. The CDR3 runs to 15 residues. This CDR3 is CASSLGTGSGSPLHF. The DNA for the CDR3 is TGTGCCAGCAGCCTAGGGACAGGTTCGGGGTCACCCCTCCACTTT.

The chain recombines TRBV7-2 with TRBJ2-5; 10 bases are a match to TRBD2. J was trimmed by 6 bases and V by 10 bases; bases with no gene match: 11. The CDR3 is made up of 14 amino acids. Germline assignment: CDR1 SGHTA and CDR2 FQGNSA. CDR3 in amino acids: CATTRVAGGQTQYF. Here the CDR3 DNA reads TGTGCCACCACTAGGGTAGCGGGGGGCCAGACCCAGTACTTC.

V gene TRBV30 combines with J gene TRBJ2-7; D is possibly TRBD2 (6 bases). Germline CDR1 GTSNPN, CDR2 SVGIG (reference sequence). This CDR3 has 16 amino acids. With 3 bases removed from V and 2 bases from J, the gap between germline ends came to 20 bases. The CDR3 bases are TGTGCCTGGAGAGGGACTGCGTGGAATACCCCCTACGAGCAGTACTTC. Translation: CAWRGTAWNTPYEQYF.

This sequence joins TRBV7-8 and TRBJ1-3, with a tentative D call TRBD1 (6 bases). V lost 2 bases and J 4 bases, leaving 9 bases between the germline ends. Germline CDR1 and CDR2: SGHVS and FQNEAQ. The CDR3 runs to 14 residues. CDR3 sequence (DNA): TGTGCCAGCAGCTTACAGGGGACGGGAAACACCATATATTTT. It is translated as CASSLQGTGNTIYF.

The chain couples TRBV5-1 to TRBJ2-7, with D possibly being TRBD2 (6 bases). From germline, CDR1 is SGHRS and CDR2 YFSETQ. The germline V and J ends were trimmed by 0 bases and 5 bases, with 12 bases remaining between them. There are 14 residues in the CDR3. The chain's CDR3 is CASSLAPGGDEQYF. CDR3 DNA sequence: TGCGCCAGCAGCTTGGCGCCAGGCGGGGACGAGCAGTACTTC.

The chain carries TRBV27 and TRBJ2-3; TRBD1 aligns across 7 bases. The CDR3 has 15 amino acids. Trimming took 5 bases from V and 3 from J; bases not matched to a gene: 8. Per the germline V gene, CDR1 is MNHEY and CDR2 is SMNVEV (reference sequence). Here the CDR3 DNA reads TGTGCCAGCAGTCAGGGACAGCTCATGACAGATACGCAGTATTTT. It encodes CASSQGQLMTDTQYF.

The chain links TRBV4-1 to TRBJ1-2; no clear D gene. The length of the CDR3 is 14 residues. In germline, CDR1 is MGHRA, CDR2 YSYEKL. V lost 0 bases to trimming and J lost 4 bases, with 9 bases between them. CDR3 loop: CASSQEAQAYGYTF. CDR3 DNA sequence: TGCGCCAGCAGCCAAGAAGCCCAAGCCTATGGCTACACCTTC.

This clone was recorded a few times. The chain employs TRBV29-1 and TRBJ2-1; 7 nucleotides line up with TRBD2. Germline CDR1 and CDR2: SQVTM and ANQGSEA. V was clipped by 8 bases and J by 2 bases; unmatched bases: 12. The CDR3 is made up of 15 amino acids. CDR3 region: CSFQRLAETYNEQFF. In nucleotides, the CDR3 is TGCAGCTTTCAGCGGCTAGCGGAAACCTACAATGAGCAGTTCTTC.

J is TRBJ2-3 and V is TRBV29-1, with D hard to call. The germline V gene has CDR1 SQVTM and CDR2 ANQGSEA. The CDR3 length is 12 residues. Trimming removed 8 bases from V and 6 bases from J, with 15 bases in between. The CDR3 bases are TGCAGCTCACGGGTGGGTGCCGATACGCAGTATTTT. Protein: CSSRVGADTQYF.

This clone has a single count. The chain links TRBV19 to TRBJ2-3; D is uncertain. Between the trimmed V and J ends, which lost 8 bases and 4 bases, there was a span of 7 bases. The CDR3 is 11 residues long. Looked up from germline, CDR1 is LNHDA and CDR2 is SQIVND (reference sequence). This CDR3 is CASGRPDTQYF. CDR3 nucleotides: TGTGCCAGTGGGCGACCAGATACGCAGTATTTT.

This clone was found a few times. J is TRBJ2-5 and V is TRBV7-8; D unresolved. Germline lookup yields CDR1 SGHVS and CDR2 FQNEAQ. This CDR3 has 11 residues. V lost 4 bases, J lost 4 bases, and 4 bases lay in between. The CDR3 nucleotides read TGTGCCAGCAGCTCGAGAGAGACCCAGTACTTC. Translated: CASSSRETQYF.

V usage is TRBV2 and J usage is TRBJ1-5, with D possibly being TRBD1 (5 bases). V was trimmed by 6 bases and J by 4 bases, leaving 7 bases between them. The germline gives CDR1 SNHLY, CDR2 FYNNEI. This CDR3 is built from 12 residues. The CDR3 loop is CASRGLNQPQHF. DNA of the CDR3: TGTGCCAGCAGGGGACTAAATCAGCCCCAGCATTTT.

Worth noting for this clone: The same CDR3 can be traced to other DNA sequences in this sample. The chain combines TRBV30 with TRBJ1-6; D gene uncertain. The CDR3 runs 12 residues. V lost 3 bases to trimming and J lost 6 bases, with 6 bases between them. CDR1 is GTSNPN and CDR2 is SVGIG in the germline V gene (reference sequence). The CDR3: CAWSPSNSPLHF. The DNA for the CDR3 is TGTGCCTGGAGCCCGTCTAATTCACCCCTCCACTTT.